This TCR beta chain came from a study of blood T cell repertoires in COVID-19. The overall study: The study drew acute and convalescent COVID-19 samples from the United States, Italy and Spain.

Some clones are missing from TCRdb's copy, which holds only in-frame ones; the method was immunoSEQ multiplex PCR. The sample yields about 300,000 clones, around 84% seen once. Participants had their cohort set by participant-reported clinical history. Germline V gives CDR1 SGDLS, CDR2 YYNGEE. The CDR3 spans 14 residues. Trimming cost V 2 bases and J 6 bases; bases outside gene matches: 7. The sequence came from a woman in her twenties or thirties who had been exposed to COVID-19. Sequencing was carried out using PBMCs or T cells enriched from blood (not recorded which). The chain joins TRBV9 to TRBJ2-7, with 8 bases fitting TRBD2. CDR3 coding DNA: TGTGCCAGCAGCGTCGCAAGACTAGCGTCCGAGCAGTACTTC. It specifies CASSVARLASEQYF.